This T cell receptor (beta chain) was identified during a study of vaccination and CD4 T cells after COVID-19. Looking at the study overall: Controls used CEFX viral epitopes (positive), HIV-1 Nef peptides (negative), or no peptide.

This sample's treatment: roughly 11-day PBMC culture with coronavirus spike peptide pools or control peptides (ViraFEST assay). Gathering of the CD4+ T cells, from the unexposed donor, took place before the COVID-19 pandemic (2011-2018). ViraFEST relied on peptide pools to expand antigen-specific T cells; the TCRs were sequenced afterward. About this clonotype itself: The antigen is undetermined.

Cultured CD4+ T-cell DNA underwent Oncomine TCR Beta short-read sequencing. MiXCR was run by TCRdb on the PCR reads, yielding one entry per CDR3 protein. The sample has 5,500 to 8,000 distinct CDR3 sequences; roughly 51% are singletons. Sequenced: CD4+ T cells from blood, cultured in vitro. This receptor was obtained from a human donor in good health.

In nucleotides, the CDR3 is TGTGCCAGCAGACCTGCGGGAGTCTACGAGCAGTACTTC. Translated, it gives CASRPAGVYEQYF. V is TRBV6-1 and J is TRBJ2-7; TRBD2 aligns across 7 bases. The CDR3 runs 13 residues. V shed 6 bases and J 3 bases; nucleotides not matched to a gene: 5. Germline CDR1 is MNHNS and CDR2 is SASEGT.